This T cell receptor beta chain was sequenced for a study of blood T cell repertoires in COVID-19. The wider study: The analysed material was cDNA or gDNA that came from T cells, B-cell-depleted T cells, or PBMCs.

Looked up from germline, CDR1 is LGHNA and CDR2 is YNFKEQ. Losses at the gene ends were 1 base for V and 6 bases for J; bases not matched to a gene: 5. The CDR3 covers 16 residues. The method was immunoSEQ multiplex PCR; TCRdb's version includes in-frame clones alone and lacks a portion of them. The sample yields about 150,000 clones, around 79% seen once. Sequencing was done on a sample of peripheral blood. The chain carries TRBV4-2 and TRBJ2-3, with TRBD2 matching over 12 bases. The sequence derives from a man older than 75 with acute or convalescent COVID-19. The CDR3 nucleotides read TGTGCCAGCAGCCAAGCTAGCGGGGGGGTAACTGATACGCAGTATTTT. Translating gives CASSQASGGVTDTQYF.